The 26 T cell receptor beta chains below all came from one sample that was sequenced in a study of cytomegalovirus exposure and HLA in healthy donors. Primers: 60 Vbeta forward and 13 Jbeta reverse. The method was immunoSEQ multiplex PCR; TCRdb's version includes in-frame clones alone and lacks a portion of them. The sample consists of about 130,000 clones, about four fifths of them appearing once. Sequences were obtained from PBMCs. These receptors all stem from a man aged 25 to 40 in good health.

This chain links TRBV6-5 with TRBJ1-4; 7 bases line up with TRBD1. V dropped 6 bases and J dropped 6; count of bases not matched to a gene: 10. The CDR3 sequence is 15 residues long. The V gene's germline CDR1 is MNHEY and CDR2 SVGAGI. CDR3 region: CASRLTPGGYEKLFF. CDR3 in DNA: TGTGCCAGCAGACTTACTCCAGGGGGGTATGAAAAACTGTTTTTT.

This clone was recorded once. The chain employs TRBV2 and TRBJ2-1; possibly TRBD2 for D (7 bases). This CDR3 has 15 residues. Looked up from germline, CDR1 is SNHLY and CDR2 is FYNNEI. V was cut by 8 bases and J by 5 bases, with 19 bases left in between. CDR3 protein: CASSRNREGNNEQFF. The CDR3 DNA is TGTGCCAGCTCCCGGAACAGGGAGGGAAACAATGAGCAGTTCTTC. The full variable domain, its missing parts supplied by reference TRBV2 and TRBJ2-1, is EPEVTQTPSHQVTQMGQEVILRCVPISNHLYFYWYRQILGQKVEFLVSFYNNEISEKSEIFDDQFSVERPDGSNFTLKIRSTKLEDSAMYFCASSRNREGNNEQFFGPGTRLTVL.

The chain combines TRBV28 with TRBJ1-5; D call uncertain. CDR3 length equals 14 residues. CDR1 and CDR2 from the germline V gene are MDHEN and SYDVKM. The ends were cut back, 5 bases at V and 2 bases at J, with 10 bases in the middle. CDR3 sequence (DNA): TGTGCCAGCAGTCCCTTGAGGGGCAATCAGCCCCAGCATTTT. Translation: CASSPLRGNQPQHF.

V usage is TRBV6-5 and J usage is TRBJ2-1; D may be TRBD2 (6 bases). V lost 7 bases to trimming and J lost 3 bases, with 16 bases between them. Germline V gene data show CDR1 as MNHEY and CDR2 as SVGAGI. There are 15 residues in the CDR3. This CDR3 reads CASTKRAGLYNEQFF. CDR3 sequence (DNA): TGTGCCAGCACTAAGAGAGCGGGCCTCTACAATGAGCAGTTCTTC.

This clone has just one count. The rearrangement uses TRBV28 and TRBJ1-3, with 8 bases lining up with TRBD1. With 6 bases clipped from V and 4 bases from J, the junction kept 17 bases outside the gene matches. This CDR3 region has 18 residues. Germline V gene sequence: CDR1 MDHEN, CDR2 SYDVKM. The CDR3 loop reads CASSHRQGRRGSGNTIYF. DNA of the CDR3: TGTGCCAGCAGCCACCGACAGGGGAGGCGCGGTTCGGGAAACACCATATATTTT. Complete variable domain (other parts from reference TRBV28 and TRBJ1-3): DVKVTQSSRYLVKRTGEKVFLECVQDMDHENMFWYRQDPGLGLRLIYFSYDVKMKEKGDIPEGYSVSREKKERFSLILESASTNQTSMYLCASSHRQGRRGSGNTIYFGEGSWLTVV.

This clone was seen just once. The CDR3 sequence is CASSWESGANVLTF. The CDR3, as DNA: TGCGCCAGCAGCTGGGAGTCTGGGGCCAACGTCCTGACTTTC. The chain has TRBV4-1 and TRBJ2-6, with TRBD2 as a possible D gene (5 bases). The CDR3 is 14 residues long. The V gene's germline CDR1 is MGHRA and CDR2 YSYEKL. V lost 5 bases and J 1 base, leaving 6 bases between the germline ends.

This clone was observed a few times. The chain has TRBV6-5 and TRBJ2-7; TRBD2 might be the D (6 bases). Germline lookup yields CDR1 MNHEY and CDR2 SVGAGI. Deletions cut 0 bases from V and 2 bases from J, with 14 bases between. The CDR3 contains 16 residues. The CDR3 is CASSYSTTRTPYEQYF. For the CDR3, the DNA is TGTGCCAGCAGTTACTCCACGACTAGGACTCCCTACGAGCAGTACTTC.

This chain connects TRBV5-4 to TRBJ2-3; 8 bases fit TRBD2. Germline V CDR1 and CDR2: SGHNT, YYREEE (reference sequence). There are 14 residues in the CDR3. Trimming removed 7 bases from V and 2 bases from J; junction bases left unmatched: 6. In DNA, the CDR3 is TGTGCCAGCTCGTACGGGGGGGACACAGATACGCAGTATTTT. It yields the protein CASSYGGDTDTQYF.

The CDR3 DNA is TGTGCCAGCAGTTACTCGGGCAGGGGAAGTGGGCAGTACTTC. This translates into CASSYSGRGSGQYF. The chain has TRBV6-6 and TRBJ2-7; perhaps TRBD1 as D (6 bases). CDR3 length equals 14 residues. The germline gives CDR1 MNHNY, CDR2 SVGAGI (reference sequence). V was cut by 0 bases and J by 9 bases, with 15 bases left in between.

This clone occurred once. In DNA form, the CDR3 reads TGTGCCAGCAGTCCGACAGGGGGGTACACCGGGGAGCTGTTTTTT. Its translation: CASSPTGGYTGELFF. This chain connects TRBV11-2 to TRBJ2-2; 9 positions match TRBD1. The germline V gene encodes CDR1 SGHAT and CDR2 FQNNGV. V shed 6 bases, J shed 3 bases, and the junction held 5 bases outside the gene matches. The CDR3 runs to 15 residues.

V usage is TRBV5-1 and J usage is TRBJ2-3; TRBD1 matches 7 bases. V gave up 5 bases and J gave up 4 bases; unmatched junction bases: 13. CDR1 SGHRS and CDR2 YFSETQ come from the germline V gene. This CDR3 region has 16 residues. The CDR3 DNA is TGCGCCAGCAGGTTTGGGGACAGCGGTCTTTCAGATACGCAGTATTTT. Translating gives CASRFGDSGLSDTQYF.

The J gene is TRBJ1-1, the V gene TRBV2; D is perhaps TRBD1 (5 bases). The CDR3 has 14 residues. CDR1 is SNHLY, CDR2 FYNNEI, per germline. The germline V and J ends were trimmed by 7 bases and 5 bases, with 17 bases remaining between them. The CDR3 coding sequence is TGTGCCAGCATAAACCAAGGGGTTTGGACTGAAGCTTTCTTT. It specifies CASINQGVWTEAFF.

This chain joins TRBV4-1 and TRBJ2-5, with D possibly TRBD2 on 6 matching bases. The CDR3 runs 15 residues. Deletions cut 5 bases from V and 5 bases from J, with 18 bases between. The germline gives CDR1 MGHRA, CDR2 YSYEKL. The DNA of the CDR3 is TGCGCCAGCAGCGCACCCTACGGAGGAGGGGAGACCCAGTACTTC. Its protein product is CASSAPYGGGETQYF.

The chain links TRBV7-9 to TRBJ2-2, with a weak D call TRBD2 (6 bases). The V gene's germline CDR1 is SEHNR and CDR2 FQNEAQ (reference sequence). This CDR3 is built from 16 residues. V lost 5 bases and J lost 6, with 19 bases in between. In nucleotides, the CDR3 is TGTGCCAGCAGCCTGAATGGGGGGTCATCGGCCGGGGAGCTGTTTTTT. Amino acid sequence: CASSLNGGSSAGELFF.

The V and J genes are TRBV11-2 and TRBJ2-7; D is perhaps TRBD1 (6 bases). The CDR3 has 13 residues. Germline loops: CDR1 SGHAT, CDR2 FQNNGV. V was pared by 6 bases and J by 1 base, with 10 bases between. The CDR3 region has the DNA TGTGCCAGCAGACAGGGAACTTCCTACGAGCAGTACTTC. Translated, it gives CASRQGTSYEQYF.

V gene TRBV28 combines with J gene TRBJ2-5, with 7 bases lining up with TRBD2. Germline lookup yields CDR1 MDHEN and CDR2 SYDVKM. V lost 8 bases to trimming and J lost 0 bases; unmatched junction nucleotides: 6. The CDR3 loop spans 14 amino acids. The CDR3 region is CASGSAGYQETQYF. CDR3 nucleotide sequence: TGTGCCAGCGGTTCAGCGGGATACCAAGAGACCCAGTACTTC.

This chain's CDR3 is CASSIITSGSNEQFF. The CDR3 DNA reads TGTGCCAGTAGTATAATAACTAGCGGGAGCAATGAGCAGTTCTTC. This chain joins TRBV19 and TRBJ2-1; 11 bases line up with TRBD2. The CDR3 length is 15 residues. The V gene's germline CDR1 is LNHDA and CDR2 SQIVND (reference sequence). J was trimmed by 6 bases and V by 2 bases; bases with no gene match: 3.

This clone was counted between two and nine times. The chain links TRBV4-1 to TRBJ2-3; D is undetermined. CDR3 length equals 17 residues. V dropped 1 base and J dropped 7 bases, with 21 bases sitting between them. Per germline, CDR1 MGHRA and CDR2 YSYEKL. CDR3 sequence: CASSQGFPGVRLNTQYF. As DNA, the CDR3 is TGCGCCAGCAGCCAAGGTTTCCCCGGAGTCCGTTTGAATACGCAGTATTTT.

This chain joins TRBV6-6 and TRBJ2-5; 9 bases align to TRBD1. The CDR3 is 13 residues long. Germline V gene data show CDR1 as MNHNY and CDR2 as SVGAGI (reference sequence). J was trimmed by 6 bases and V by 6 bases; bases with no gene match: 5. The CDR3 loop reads CASRTGQGKTQYF. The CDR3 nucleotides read TGTGCCAGCAGAACGGGACAGGGAAAGACCCAGTACTTC.

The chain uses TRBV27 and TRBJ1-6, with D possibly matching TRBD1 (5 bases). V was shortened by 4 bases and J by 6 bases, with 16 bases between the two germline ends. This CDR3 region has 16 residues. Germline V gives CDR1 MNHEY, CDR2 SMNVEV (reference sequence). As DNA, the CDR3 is TGTGCCAGCAGTTCACCCCAGGGTAAGAGTAATTCACCCCTCCACTTT. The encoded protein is CASSSPQGKSNSPLHF.

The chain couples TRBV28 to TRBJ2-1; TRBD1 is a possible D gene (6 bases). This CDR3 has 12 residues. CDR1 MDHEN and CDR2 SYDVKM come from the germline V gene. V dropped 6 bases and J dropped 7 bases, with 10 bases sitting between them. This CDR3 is CASRTGRNEQFF. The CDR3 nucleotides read TGTGCCAGCAGGACAGGTCGGAATGAGCAGTTCTTC.

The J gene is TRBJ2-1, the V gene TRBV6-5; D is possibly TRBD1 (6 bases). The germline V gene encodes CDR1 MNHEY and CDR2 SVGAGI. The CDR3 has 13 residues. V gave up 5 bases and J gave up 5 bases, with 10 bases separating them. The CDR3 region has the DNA TGTGCCAGCAGTAAGGGACACCACAATGAGCAGTTCTTC. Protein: CASSKGHHNEQFF.

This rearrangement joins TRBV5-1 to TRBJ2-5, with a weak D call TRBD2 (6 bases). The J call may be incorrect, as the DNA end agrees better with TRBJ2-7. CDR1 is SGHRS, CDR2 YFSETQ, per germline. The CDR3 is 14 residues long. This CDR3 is CASSLSGYSYEQYF. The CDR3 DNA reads TGCGCCAGCAGCTTGAGCGGGTACTCCTACGAGCAGTACTTC.

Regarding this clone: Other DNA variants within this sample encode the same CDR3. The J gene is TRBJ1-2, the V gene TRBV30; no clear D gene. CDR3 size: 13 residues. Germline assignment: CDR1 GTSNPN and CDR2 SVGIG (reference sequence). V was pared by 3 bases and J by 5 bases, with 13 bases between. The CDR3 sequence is CAWSSRVRYGYTF. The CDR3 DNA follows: TGTGCCTGGAGCTCCCGGGTCCGATATGGCTACACCTTC.

The DNA for the CDR3 is TGTGCCAGCAGTCAAACAGGGGCCTACGAGCAGTACTTC. Protein product: CASSQTGAYEQYF. The chain recombines TRBV11-2 with TRBJ2-7, with 7 positions matching TRBD1. The germline CDR1 and CDR2 sequences are SGHAT and FQNNGV. The ends lost 6 bases at V and 2 bases at J; junction bases unmatched: 4. CDR3 size: 13 residues.

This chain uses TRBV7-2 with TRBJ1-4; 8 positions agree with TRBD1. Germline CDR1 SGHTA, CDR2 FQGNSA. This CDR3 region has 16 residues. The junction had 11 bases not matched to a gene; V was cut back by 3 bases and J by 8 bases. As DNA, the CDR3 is TGTGCCAGCAGCTTTACTTCGACAGGGGTCGCCGAAAAACTGTTTTTT. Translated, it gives CASSFTSTGVAEKLFF.